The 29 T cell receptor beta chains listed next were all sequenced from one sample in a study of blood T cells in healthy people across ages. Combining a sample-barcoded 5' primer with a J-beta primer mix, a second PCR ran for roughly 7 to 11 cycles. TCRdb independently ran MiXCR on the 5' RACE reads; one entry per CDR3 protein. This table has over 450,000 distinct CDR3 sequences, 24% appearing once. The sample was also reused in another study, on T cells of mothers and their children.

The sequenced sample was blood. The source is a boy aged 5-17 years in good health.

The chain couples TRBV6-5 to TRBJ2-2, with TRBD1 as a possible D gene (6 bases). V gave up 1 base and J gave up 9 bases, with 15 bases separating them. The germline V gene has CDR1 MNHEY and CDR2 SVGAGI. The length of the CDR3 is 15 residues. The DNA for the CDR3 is TGTGCCAGCAGTTACTTCACAGGGAACCCCAGGGAGCTGTTTTTT. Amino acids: CASSYFTGNPRELFF.

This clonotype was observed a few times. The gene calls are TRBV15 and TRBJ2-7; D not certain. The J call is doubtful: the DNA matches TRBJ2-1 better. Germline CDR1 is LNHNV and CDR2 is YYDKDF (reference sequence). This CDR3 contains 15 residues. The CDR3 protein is CATSRDSTVYNEQFF. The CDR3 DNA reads TGTGCCACCAGCAGAGATTCAACTGTCTACAATGAGCAGTTCTTC.

In nucleotides, the CDR3 is TGTGCCAGCAACTACAGGGGGGGGGATTCACCCCTCCACTTT. Its protein product is CASNYRGGDSPLHF. The rearrangement links TRBV9 to TRBJ1-6; 8 positions agree with TRBD1. The germline CDR1 and CDR2 sequences are SGDLS and YYNGEE. This CDR3 region has 14 residues. V shed 6 bases, J shed 8 bases, and the junction held 7 bases outside the gene matches.

DNA for the CDR3: TGTGCCAGCACGCTAGCGGGAGGGCCGATGAATACGCAGTATTTT. As protein: CASTLAGGPMNTQYF. This rearrangement joins TRBV28 to TRBJ2-3, with 12 bases identical to TRBD2. Germline CDR1 MDHEN, CDR2 SYDVKM. The CDR3 runs 15 residues. V was clipped by 7 bases and J by 7 bases; unmatched bases: 9. The whole variable domain, filled in from reference TRBV28 and TRBJ2-3, reads DVKVTQSSRYLVKRTGEKVFLECVQDMDHENMFWYRQDPGLGLRLIYFSYDVKMKEKGDIPEGYSVSREKKERFSLILESASTNQTSMYLCASTLAGGPMNTQYFGPGTRLTVL.

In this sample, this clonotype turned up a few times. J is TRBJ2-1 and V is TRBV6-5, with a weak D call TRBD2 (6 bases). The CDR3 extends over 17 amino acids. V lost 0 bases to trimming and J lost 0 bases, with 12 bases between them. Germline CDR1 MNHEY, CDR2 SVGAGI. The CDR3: CASSYSVSRGSYNEQFF. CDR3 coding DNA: TGTGCCAGCAGTTACTCGGTATCGCGGGGCTCCTACAATGAGCAGTTCTTC.

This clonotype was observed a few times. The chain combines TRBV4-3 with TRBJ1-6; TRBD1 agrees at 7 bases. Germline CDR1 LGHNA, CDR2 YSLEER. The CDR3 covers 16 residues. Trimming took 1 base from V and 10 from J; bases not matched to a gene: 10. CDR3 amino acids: CASSQALLGTVSPLHF. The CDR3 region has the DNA TGCGCCAGCAGCCAAGCACTTCTAGGGACAGTCTCACCCCTCCACTTT.

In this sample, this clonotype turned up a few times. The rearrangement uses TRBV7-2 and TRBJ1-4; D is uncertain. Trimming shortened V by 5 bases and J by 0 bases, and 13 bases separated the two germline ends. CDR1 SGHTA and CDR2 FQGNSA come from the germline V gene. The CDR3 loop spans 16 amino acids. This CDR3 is CASSPLFRTTNEKLFF. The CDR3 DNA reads TGTGCCAGCAGCCCATTGTTCCGGACAACTAATGAAAAACTGTTTTTT.

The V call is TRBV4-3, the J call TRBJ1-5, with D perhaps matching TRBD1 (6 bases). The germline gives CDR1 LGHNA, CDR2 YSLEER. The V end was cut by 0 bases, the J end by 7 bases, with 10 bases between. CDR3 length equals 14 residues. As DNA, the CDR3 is TGCGCCAGCAGCCAAGAAAGGGGGGGGCAGCCCCAGCATTTT. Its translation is CASSQERGGQPQHF.

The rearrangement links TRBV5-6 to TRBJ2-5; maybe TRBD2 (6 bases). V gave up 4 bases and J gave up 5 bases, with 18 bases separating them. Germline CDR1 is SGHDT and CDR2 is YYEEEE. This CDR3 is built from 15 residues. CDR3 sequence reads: CASSISGGNTETQYF. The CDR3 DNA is TGTGCCAGCAGCATCTCAGGCGGGAATACGGAGACCCAGTACTTC.

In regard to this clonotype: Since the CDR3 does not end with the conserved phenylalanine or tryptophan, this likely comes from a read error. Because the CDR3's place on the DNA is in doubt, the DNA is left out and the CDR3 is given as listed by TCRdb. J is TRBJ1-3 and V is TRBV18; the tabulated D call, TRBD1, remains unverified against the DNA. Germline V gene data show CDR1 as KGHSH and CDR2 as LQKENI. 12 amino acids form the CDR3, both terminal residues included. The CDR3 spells CASSPIRDSIGV.

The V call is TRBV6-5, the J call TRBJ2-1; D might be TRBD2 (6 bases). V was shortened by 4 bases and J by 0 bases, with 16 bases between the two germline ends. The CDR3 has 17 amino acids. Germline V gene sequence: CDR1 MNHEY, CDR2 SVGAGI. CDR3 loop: CASSLNAGFSSYNEQFF. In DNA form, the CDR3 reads TGTGCCAGCAGTTTAAACGCGGGATTCAGCTCCTACAATGAGCAGTTCTTC.

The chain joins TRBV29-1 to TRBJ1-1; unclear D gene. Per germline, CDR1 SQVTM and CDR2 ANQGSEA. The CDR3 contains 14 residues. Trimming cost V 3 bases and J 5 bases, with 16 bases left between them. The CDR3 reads CSVDGDTSTTEAFF. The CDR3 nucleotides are TGCAGCGTTGATGGTGACACTTCAACTACTGAAGCTTTCTTT.

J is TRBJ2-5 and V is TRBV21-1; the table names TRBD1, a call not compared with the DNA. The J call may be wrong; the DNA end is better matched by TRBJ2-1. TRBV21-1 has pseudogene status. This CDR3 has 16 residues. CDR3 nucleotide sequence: TGTGCCAGCAGCAATGTCCGGGACCCCGAATACAATGAGCAGTTCTTC. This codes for CASSNVRDPEYNEQFF.

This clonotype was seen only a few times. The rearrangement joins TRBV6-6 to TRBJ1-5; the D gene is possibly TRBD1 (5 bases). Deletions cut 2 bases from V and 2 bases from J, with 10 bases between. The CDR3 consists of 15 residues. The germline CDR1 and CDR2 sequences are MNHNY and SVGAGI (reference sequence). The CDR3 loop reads CASSYPRGGNQPQHF. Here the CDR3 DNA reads TGTGCCAGCAGTTACCCCCGAGGGGGCAATCAGCCCCAGCATTTT.

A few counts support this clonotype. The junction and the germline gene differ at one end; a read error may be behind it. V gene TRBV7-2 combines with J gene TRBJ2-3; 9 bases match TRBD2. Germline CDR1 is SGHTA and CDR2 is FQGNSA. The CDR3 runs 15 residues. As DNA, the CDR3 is TGTGCCAGCGGGCCGACTAGCGGCAGCACTGATACGCAGTATTTT. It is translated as CASGPTSGSTDTQYF.

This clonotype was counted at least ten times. The CDR3 protein is CAGADSPDKNGYTF. Here the CDR3 DNA reads TGTGCCGGTGCGGACAGCCCGGATAAAAATGGCTACACCTTC. This chain connects TRBV6-6 to TRBJ1-2; TRBD1 is a possible D gene (6 bases). This CDR3 comprises 14 residues. Looked up from germline, CDR1 is MNHNY and CDR2 is SVGAGI (reference sequence). V lost 11 bases, J lost 6 bases, and 22 bases lay in between.

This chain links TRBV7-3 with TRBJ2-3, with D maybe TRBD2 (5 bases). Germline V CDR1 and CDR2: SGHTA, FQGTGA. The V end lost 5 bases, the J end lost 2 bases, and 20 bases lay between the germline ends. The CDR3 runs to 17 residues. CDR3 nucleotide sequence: TGTGCCAGCAGCCACCACCCGGGGATTCTCCCCACAGATACGCAGTATTTT. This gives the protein CASSHHPGILPTDTQYF.

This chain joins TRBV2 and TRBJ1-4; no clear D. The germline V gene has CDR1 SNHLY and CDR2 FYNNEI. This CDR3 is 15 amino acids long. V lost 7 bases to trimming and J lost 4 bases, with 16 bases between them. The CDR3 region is CASIETPNFNEKLFF. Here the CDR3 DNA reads TGTGCCAGCATCGAAACCCCTAATTTTAATGAAAAACTGTTTTTT.

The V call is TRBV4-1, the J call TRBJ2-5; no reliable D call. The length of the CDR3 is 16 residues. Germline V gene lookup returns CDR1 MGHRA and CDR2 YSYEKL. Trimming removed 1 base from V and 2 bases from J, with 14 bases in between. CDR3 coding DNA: TGCGCCAGCAGCCAAGGCTGGGGTACAGCTCAAGAGACCCAGTACTTC. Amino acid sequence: CASSQGWGTAQETQYF.

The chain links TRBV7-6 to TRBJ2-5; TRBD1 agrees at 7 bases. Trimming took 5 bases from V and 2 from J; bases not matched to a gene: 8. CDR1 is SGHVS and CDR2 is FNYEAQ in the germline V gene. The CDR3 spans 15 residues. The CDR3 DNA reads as TGTGCCAGCAGCCGGGACAGCAGACTACAAGAGACCCAGTACTTC. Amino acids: CASSRDSRLQETQYF.

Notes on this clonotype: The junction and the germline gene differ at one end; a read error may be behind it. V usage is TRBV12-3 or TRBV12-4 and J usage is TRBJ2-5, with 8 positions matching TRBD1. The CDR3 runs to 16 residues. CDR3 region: CASSLSGTGGSETQHF. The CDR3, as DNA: TGTGCCAGCAGTTTGTCTGGAACAGGGGGGTCGGAGACCCAGCACTTC.

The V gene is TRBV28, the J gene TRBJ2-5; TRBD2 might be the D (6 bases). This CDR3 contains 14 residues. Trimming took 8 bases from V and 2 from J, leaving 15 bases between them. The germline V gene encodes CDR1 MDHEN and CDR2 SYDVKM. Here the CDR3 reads CASWRVDSQETQYF. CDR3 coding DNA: TGTGCCAGCTGGAGGGTCGACAGTCAAGAGACCCAGTACTTC. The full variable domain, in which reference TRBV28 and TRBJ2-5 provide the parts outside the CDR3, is DVKVTQSSRYLVKRTGEKVFLECVQDMDHENMFWYRQDPGLGLRLIYFSYDVKMKEKGDIPEGYSVSREKKERFSLILESASTNQTSMYLCASWRVDSQETQYFGPGTRLLVL.

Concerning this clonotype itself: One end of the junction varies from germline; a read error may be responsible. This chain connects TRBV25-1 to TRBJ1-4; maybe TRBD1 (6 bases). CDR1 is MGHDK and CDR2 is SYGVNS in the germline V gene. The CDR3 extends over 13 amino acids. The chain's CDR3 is CASSVTGIGKLLF. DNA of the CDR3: TGTGCCAGCAGTGTTACAGGGATCGGAAAACTGCTTTTT.

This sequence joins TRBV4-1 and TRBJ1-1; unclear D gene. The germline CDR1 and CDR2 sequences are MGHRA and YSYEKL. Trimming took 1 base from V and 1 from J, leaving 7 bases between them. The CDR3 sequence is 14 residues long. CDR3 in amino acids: CASSQGGENTEAFF. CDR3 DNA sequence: TGCGCCAGCAGCCAAGGCGGGGAGAACACTGAAGCTTTCTTT.

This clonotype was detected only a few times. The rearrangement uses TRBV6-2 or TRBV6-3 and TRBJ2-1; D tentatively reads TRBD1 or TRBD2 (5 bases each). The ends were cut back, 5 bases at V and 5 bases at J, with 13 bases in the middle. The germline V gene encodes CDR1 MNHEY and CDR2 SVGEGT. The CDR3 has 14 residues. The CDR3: CASSEGLPHNEQFF. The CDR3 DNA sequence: TGTGCCAGCAGTGAGGGGCTCCCTCACAATGAGCAGTTCTTC.

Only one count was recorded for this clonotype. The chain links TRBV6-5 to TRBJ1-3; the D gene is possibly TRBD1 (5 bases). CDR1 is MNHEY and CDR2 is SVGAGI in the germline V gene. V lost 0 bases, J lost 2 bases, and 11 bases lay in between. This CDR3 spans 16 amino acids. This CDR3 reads CASSYSWSGPGNTIYF. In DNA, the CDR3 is TGTGCCAGCAGTTACTCGTGGTCGGGGCCTGGAAACACCATATATTTT.

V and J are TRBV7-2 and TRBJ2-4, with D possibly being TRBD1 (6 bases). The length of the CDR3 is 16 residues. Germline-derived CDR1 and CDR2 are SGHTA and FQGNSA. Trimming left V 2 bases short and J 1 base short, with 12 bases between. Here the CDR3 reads CASSLIGGLAKNIQYF. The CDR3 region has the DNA TGTGCCAGCAGCTTAATTGGGGGCTTGGCCAAAAACATTCAGTACTTC.

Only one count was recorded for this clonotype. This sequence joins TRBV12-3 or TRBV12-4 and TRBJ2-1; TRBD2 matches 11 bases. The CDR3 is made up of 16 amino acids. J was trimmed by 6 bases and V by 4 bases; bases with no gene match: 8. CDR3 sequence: CASSSELAGAGNEQFF. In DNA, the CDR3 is TGTGCCAGCAGTTCTGAACTAGCGGGAGCAGGCAATGAGCAGTTCTTC.

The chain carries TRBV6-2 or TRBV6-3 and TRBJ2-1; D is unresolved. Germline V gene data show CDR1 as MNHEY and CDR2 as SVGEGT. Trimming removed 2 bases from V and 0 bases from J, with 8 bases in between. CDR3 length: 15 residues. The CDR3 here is CASSYLESSYNEQFF. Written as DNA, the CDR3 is TGTGCCAGCAGTTACCTGGAAAGCTCCTACAATGAGCAGTTCTTC.